Given below is one TCR beta chain in context. Its antigen is undetermined. MiXCR was run by TCRdb on the 5' RACE reads, yielding one entry per CDR3 protein. The data contain approximately 220,000 distinct CDR3 sequences, 7.5% of them singletons. The data derive from a study of identical twins. Study conclusions and caveats: Reduced insertions were recorded for abundant cord blood beta clonotypes, with no such pattern in memory repertoires.

Trimming took off 5 bases at V and 0 bases at J, with 8 bases between the two ends. The length of the CDR3 is 14 residues. Per the germline V gene, CDR1 is SGHRS and CDR2 is YFSETQ. A further study also used this sample, focusing on yellow fever vaccine responses in identical twins.

The chain recombines TRBV5-1 with TRBJ1-4; maybe TRBD1 (6 bases). This receptor was taken from a woman younger than 35 in good health. The sample was memory (CD45RO+) T cells sorted from blood. CDR3 loop: CASRRTATNEKLFF. The CDR3 DNA reads as TGCGCCAGCAGAAGGACAGCAACTAATGAAAAACTGTTTTTT.